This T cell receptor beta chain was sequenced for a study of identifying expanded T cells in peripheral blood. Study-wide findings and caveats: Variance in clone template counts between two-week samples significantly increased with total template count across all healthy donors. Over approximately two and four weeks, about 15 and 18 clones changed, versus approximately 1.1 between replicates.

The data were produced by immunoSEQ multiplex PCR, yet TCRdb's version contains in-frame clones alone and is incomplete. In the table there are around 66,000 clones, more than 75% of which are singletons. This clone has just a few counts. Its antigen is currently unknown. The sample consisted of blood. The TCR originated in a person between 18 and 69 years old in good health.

Written as DNA, the CDR3 is TGTGCCAGCAGGGACAGGGGGGATTCACCCCTCCACTTT. Translated, it gives CASRDRGDSPLHF. The V gene is TRBV6-4, the J gene TRBJ1-6; TRBD1 matches 10 bases. Germline CDR1 and CDR2: MRHNA and SNTAGT. V lost 6 bases to trimming and J lost 8 bases; unmatched junction nucleotides: 1. The CDR3 runs to 13 residues.